This entry is about one T cell receptor (beta chain). This CDR3 has 14 residues. The V end was cut by 3 bases, the J end by 7 bases, with 15 bases between. The germline CDR1 and CDR2 sequences are MGHDK and SYGVNS. The data belong to a study of blood T cell repertoires in COVID-19. Libraries were prepared by immunoSEQ multiplex PCR; TCRdb keeps only in-frame clonotypes and omits some of them. Of some 74,000 clones in the sample, 65% to 85% are singletons; the top ten hold roughly a tenth. The clonotype originates from a woman aged 45-65 years with acute or convalescent COVID-19. The rearrangement joins TRBV25-1 to TRBJ1-2; weak D call: TRBD1 (5 bases). Material: peripheral blood. CDR3 DNA: TGTGCCAGCAGTGATGTTGAGGGACTACGTGGCTACACCTTC. Translated, it gives CASSDVEGLRGYTF.